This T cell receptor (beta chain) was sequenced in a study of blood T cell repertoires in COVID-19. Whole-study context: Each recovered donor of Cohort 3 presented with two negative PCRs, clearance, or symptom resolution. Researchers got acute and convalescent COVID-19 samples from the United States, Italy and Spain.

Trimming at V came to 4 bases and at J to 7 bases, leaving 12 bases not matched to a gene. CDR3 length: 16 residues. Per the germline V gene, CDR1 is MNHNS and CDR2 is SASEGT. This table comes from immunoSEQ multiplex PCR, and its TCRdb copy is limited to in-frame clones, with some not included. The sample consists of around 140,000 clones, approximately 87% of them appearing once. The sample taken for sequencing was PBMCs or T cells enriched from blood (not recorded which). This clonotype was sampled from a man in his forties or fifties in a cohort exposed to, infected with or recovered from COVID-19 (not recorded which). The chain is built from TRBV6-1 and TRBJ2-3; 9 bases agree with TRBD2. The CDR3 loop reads CASSAWVSGSLNTQYF. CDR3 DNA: TGTGCCAGCAGTGCCTGGGTTAGCGGGAGTTTAAATACGCAGTATTTT.